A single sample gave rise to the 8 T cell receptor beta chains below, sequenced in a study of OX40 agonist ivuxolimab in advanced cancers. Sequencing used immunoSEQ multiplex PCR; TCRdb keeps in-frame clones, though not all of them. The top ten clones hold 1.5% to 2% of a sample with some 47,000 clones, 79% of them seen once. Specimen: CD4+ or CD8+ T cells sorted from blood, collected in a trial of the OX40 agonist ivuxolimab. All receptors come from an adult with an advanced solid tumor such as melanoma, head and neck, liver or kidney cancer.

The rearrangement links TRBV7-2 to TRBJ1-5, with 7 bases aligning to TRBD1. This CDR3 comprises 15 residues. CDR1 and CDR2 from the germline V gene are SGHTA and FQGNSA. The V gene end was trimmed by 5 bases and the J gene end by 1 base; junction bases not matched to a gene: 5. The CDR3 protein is CASSGWTGSNQPQHF. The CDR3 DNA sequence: TGTGCCAGCAGCGGTTGGACAGGCAGCAATCAGCCCCAGCATTTT.

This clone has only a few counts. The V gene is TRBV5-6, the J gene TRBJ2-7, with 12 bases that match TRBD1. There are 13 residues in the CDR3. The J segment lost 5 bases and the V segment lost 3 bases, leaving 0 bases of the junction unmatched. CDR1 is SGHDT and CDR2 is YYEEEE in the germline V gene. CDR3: CASSWDRGHEQYF. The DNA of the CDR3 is TGTGCCAGCAGCTGGGACAGGGGGCACGAGCAGTACTTC.

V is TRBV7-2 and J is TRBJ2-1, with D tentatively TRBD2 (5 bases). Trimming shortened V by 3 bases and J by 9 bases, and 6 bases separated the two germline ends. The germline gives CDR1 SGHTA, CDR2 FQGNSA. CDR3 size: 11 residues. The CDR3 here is CASSLGVEQFF. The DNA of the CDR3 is TGTGCCAGCAGCTTGGGAGTTGAGCAGTTCTTC. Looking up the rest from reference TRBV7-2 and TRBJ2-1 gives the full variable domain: GAGVSQSPSNKVTEKGKDVELRCDPISGHTALYWYRQSLGQGLEFLIYFQGNSAPDKSGLPSDRFSAERTGGSVSTLTIQRTQQEDSAVYLCASSLGVEQFFGPGTRLTVL.

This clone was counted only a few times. Here the CDR3 DNA reads TGTGCCAGCAGCCCCCAGGTGAACACTGAAGCTTTCTTT. The encoded protein is CASSPQVNTEAFF. The rearrangement links TRBV7-9 to TRBJ1-1; D not resolved. The CDR3 is 13 amino acids. From germline, CDR1 is SEHNR and CDR2 FQNEAQ (reference sequence). Trimming removed 5 bases at V and 0 bases at J, with 7 bases between.

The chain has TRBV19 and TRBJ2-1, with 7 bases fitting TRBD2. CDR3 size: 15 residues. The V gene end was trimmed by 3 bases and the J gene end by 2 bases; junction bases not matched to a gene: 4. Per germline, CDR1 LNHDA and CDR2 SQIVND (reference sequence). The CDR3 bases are TGTGCCAGTAGTATTCAACGGGGGGCCTACAATGAGCAGTTCTTC. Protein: CASSIQRGAYNEQFF.

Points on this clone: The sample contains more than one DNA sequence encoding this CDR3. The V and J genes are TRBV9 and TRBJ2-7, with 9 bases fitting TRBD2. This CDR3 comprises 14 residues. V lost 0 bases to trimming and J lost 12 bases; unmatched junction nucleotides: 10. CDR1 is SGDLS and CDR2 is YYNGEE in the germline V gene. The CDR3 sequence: CASSVGLAETETYF. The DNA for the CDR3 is TGTGCCAGCAGCGTAGGACTAGCGGAAACAGAGACGTACTTC.

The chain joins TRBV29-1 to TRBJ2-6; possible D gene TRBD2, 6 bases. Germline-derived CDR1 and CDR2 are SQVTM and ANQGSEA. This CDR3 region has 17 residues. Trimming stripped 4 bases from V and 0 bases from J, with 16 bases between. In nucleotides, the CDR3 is TGCAGCGTTGGAGGGGCTAGCGTCACCTCTGGGGCCAACGTCCTGACTTTC. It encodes CSVGGASVTSGANVLTF.

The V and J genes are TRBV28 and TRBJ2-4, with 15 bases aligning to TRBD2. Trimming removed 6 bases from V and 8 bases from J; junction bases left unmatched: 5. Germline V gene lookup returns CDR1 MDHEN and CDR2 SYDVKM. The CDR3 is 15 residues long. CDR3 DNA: TGTGCCAGCAGCCAAAGGACTAGCGGGAGGGACATTCAGTACTTC. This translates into CASSQRTSGRDIQYF.